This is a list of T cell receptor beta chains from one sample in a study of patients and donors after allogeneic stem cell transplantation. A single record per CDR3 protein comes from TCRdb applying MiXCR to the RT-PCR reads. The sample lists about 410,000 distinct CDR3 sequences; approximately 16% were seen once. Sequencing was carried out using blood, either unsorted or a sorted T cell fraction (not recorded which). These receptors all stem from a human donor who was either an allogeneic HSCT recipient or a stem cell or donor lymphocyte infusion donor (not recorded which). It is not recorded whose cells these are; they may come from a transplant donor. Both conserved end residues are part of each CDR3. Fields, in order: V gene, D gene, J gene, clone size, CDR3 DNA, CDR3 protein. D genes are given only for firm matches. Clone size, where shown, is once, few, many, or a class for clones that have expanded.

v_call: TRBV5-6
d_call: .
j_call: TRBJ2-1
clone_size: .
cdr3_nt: TGTGCCAGCGGACAGTTCGGACGGATCTTTTACAATGAGCAGTTCTTC
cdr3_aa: CASGQFGRIFYNEQFF

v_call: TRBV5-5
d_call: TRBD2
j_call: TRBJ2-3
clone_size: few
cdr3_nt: TGTGCCAGCAGCTTGGGACTAGCGGGGGCGCCTCTCACAGATACGCAGTATTTT
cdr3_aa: CASSLGLAGAPLTDTQYF

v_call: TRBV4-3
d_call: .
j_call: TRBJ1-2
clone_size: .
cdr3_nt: TGCGCCAGCAGCCAAGAACAGGGCCTTCTCTATGGCTACACCTTC
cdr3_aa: CASSQEQGLLYGYTF

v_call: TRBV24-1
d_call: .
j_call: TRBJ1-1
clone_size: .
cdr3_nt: TGTGCCACCAGTGATTCCCGAAAAACAGGGCACACTGAAGCTTTCTTT
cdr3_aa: CATSDSRKTGHTEAFF

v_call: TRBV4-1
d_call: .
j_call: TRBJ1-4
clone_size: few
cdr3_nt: TGCGCCAGCAGCCAAGGAAAAGAGGAAAAACTGTTTTTT
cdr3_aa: CASSQGKEEKLFF

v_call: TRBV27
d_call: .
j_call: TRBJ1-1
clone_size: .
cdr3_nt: TGTGCCAGCAGTGGAGGGTTGAACACTGAAGCTTTCTTT
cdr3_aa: CASSGGLNTEAFF

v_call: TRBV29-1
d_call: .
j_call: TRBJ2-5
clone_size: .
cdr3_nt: TGCAGCGTTTATTCTTCCGGAGACCAGTACTTC
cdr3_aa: CSVYSSGDQYF

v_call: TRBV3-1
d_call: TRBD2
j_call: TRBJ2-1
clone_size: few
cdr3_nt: TGTGCCAGCAGCCCGGGACTAGCGGGAGAGTCTACAGGTGAGCAGTTCTTC
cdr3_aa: CASSPGLAGESTGEQFF

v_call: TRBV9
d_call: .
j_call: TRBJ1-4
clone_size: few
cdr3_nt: TGTGCCAGCAGCGTAGGGGGAGGGCCAAGAACTAATGAAAAACTGTTTTTT
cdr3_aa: CASSVGGGPRTNEKLFF

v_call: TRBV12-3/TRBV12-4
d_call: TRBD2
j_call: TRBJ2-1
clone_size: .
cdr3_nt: TGTGCCAGCAGTCGCGCCGGGACTAGCGGGGGGTCCGAGCAGTTCTTC
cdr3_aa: CASSRAGTSGGSEQFF

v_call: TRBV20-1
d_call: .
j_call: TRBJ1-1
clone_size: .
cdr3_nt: TGCAGTGCTAGAGAGCTGGGATTGGGCACTGAAGCTTTCTTT
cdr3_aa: CSARELGLGTEAFF

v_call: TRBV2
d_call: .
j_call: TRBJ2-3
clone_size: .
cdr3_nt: TGTGCCAGCAGTGATAGGGAACCGGAGGTAGATACGCAGTATTTT
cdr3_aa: CASSDREPEVDTQYF

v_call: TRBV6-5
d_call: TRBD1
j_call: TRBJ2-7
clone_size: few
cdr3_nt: TGTGCCAGCAGTTACTACAGGGGGTTTTACGAGCAGTACTTC
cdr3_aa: CASSYYRGFYEQYF

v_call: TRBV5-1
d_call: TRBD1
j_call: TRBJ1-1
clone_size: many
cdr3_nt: TGCGCCAGCAGCTTTGGGGGGACAGGGGGAAATGAAGCTTTCTTT
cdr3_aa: CASSFGGTGGNEAFF

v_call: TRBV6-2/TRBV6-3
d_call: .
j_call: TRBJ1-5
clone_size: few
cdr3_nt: TGTGCCAGCAGGGAAGCTAAACAGCCCCAGCATTTT
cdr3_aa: CASREAKQPQHF

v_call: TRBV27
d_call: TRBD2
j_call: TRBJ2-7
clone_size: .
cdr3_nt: TGTGCCAGCACACTACTAGCTAGCGGGGGTGCCGGGGAGCAGTACTTC
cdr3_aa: CASTLLASGGAGEQYF

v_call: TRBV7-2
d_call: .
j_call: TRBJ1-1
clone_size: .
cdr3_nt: TGTGCCAGCAGCCGCGGACAGTACACTGAAGCTTTCTTT
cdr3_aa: CASSRGQYTEAFF

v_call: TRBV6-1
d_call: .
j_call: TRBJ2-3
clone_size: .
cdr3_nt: TGTGCCAGCAGTCAAGGGGGGAACGCAGATACGCAGTATTTT
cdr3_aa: CASSQGGNADTQYF

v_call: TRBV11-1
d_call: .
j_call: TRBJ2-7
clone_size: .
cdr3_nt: TGTGCCAGCAGCGTAAAACGGACAGCGATCTACGAGCAGTACTTC
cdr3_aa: CASSVKRTAIYEQYF

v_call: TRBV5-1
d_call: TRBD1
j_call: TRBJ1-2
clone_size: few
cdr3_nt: TGCGCCAGCAGCCCGAGGCCGACAGGGGCGAAAAACTATGGCTACACCTTC
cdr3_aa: CASSPRPTGAKNYGYTF

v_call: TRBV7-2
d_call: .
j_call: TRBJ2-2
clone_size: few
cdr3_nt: TGTGCCAGCAGCCCGTCAAATAGGGTTGGGGAGCTGTTTTTT
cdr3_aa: CASSPSNRVGELFF

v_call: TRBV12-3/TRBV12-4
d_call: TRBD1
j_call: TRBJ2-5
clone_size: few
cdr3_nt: TGTGCCAGCAGTTTAGGGGGACAGGGAACGGAAGAGACCCAGTACTTC
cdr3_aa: CASSLGGQGTEETQYF

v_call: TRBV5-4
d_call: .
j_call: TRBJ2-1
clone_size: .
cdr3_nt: TGTGCCAGCAGCTGGGAGGCTTACAATGAGCAGTTCTTC
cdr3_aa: CASSWEAYNEQFF

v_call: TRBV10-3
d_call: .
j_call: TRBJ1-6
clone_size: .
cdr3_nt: TGTGCCATCAGTGGCACAGGAGTCGCCTATAATTCACCCCTCCACTTT
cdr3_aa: CAISGTGVAYNSPLHF

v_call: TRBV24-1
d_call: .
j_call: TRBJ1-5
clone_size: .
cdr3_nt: TGTGCCACCAGTGAAGGGGGAGGGTTTCAGCCCCAGCATTTT
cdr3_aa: CATSEGGGFQPQHF

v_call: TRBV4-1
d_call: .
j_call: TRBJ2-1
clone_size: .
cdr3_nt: TGCGCCAGCAGCCAACGACTTGGGGCGGGGATGTACAATGAGCAGTTCTTC
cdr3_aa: CASSQRLGAGMYNEQFF

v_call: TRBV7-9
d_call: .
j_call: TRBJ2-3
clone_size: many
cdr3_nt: TGTGCCAGCACCCTAGAGGCCGGCAGCACAGATACGCAGTATTTT
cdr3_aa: CASTLEAGSTDTQYF

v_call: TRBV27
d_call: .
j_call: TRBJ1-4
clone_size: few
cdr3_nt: TGTGCCAGCAGTCCACTGGACAGCGCTAATGAAAAACTGTTTTTT
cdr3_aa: CASSPLDSANEKLFF

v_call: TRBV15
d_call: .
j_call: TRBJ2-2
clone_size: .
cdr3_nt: TGTGCCACCAGCAGAGATGGGCGGTTGAGCGGGGAGCTGTTTTTT
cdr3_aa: CATSRDGRLSGELFF

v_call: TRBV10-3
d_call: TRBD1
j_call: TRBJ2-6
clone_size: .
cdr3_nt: TGTGCCATCAGGGGCCCGACAGGGGCCTCCCTACCTGGGGCCAACGTCCTGACTTTC
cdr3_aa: CAIRGPTGASLPGANVLTF

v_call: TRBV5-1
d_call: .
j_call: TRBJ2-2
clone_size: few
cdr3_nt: TGCGCCAGCAGCCACAAACAGAACACCGGGGAGCTGTTTTTT
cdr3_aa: CASSHKQNTGELFF

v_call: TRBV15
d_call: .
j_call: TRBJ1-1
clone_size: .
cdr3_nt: TGTGCCACCAGCAGATGGGGAGTCGGACTTGAAGCTTTCTTT
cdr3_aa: CATSRWGVGLEAFF

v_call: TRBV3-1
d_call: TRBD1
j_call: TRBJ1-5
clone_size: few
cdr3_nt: TGTGCCAGCAGCCAAGAGGGACAGCCTGGCTATAGCAATCAGCCCCAGCATTTT
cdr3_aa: CASSQEGQPGYSNQPQHF

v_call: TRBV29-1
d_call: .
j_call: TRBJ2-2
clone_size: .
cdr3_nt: TGCAGCGTTGTAGGGTACGGGGAGCTGTTTTTT
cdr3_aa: CSVVGYGELFF

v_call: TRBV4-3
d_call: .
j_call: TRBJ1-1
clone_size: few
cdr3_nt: TGCGCCAGCAGCCAAGATTGGGACTGGGGAACTGAAGCTTTCTTT
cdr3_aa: CASSQDWDWGTEAFF

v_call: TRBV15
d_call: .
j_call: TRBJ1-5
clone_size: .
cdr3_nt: TGTGCCACCAGCAGCGGGGGAGATCCTAATCAGCCCCAGCATTTT
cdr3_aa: CATSSGGDPNQPQHF

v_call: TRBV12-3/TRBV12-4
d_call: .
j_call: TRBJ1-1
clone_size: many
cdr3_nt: TGTGCCAGCACTTTCGGACATTTCCCTGAAGCTTTCTTT
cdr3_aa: CASTFGHFPEAFF